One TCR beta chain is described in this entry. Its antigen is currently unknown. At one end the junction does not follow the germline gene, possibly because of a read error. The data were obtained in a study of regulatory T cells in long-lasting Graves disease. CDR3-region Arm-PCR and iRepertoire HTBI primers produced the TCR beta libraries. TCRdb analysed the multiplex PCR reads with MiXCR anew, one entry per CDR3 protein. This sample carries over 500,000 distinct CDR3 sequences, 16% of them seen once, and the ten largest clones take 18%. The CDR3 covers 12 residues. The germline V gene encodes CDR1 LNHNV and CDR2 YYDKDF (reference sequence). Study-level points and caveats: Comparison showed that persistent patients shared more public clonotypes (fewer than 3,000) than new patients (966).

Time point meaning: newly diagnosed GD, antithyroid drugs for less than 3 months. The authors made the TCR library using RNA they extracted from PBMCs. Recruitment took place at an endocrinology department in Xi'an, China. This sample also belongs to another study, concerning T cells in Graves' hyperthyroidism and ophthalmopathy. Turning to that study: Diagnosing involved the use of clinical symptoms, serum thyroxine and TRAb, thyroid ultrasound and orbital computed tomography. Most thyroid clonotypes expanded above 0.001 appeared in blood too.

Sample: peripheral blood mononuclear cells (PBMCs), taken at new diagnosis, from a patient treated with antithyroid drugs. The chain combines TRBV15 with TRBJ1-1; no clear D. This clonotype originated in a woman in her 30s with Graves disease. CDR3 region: CATSRENAEAFF. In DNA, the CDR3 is TGTGCCACCAGCAGAGAGAACGCTGAAGCTTTCTTT.